These 18 T cell receptor beta chains share one sample of origin, sequenced in a study of blood T cell repertoires in COVID-19. Measured with immunoSEQ multiplex PCR; TCRdb has only the in-frame clones, and not every one. The data contain 65,000 to 90,000 clones, 80% to 90% of them singletons. The sample taken for sequencing was peripheral blood. These TCRs come from a man over 45 with acute or convalescent COVID-19.

The V call is TRBV24-1, the J call TRBJ2-3; 11 bases agree with TRBD1. The CDR3 length is 17 residues. Germline values: CDR1 KGHDR, CDR2 SFDVKD. V dropped 0 bases and J dropped 5; count of bases not matched to a gene: 6. CDR3 coding DNA: TGTGCCACCAGTGATTTGCCCGGGGGACAGGGGGGAGATACGCAGTATTTT. The encoded protein is CATSDLPGGQGGDTQYF.

This clone was seen only once. The V and J genes are TRBV27 and TRBJ1-2, with D perhaps matching TRBD1 (6 bases). Germline CDR1 and CDR2: MNHEY and SMNVEV (reference sequence). The length of the CDR3 is 12 residues. Trimming removed 8 bases at V and 6 bases at J, with 13 bases between. CDR3 sequence: CASGTTGHGYTF. DNA for the CDR3: TGTGCCAGCGGGACCACAGGGCATGGCTACACCTTC.

In regard to this clone: Germline is not matched at one junction end, which may reflect a read error. V is TRBV5-4 and J is TRBJ2-1; maybe TRBD2 (7 bases). CDR3 length equals 17 residues. CDR1 and CDR2 (germline): SGHNT, YYREEE (reference sequence). CDR3 residues: CARSLEGGGGSYNEQFF. In nucleotides, the CDR3 is TGTGCCCGCAGCTTGGAGGGAGGGGGGGGCTCCTACAATGAGCAGTTCTTC.

The chain recombines TRBV5-1 with TRBJ2-2, with a weak D call TRBD1 (6 bases). Between the trimmed V and J ends, which lost 0 bases and 4 bases, there was a span of 7 bases. The CDR3 sequence is 14 residues long. Germline V gives CDR1 SGHRS, CDR2 YFSETQ. CDR3 amino acids: CASSLGQVTGELFF. As DNA, the CDR3 is TGCGCCAGCAGCTTGGGACAGGTCACCGGGGAGCTGTTTTTT.

The CDR3 is CASSLTGALSSGNTIYF. DNA of the CDR3: TGTGCCAGCAGCTTGACAGGGGCCCTTTCCTCTGGAAACACCATATATTTT. The V call is TRBV5-6, the J call TRBJ1-3; 7 bases are a match to TRBD1. The CDR3 contains 17 residues. The germline V gene encodes CDR1 SGHDT and CDR2 YYEEEE. With 1 base clipped from V and 0 bases from J, the junction kept 7 bases outside the gene matches.

The CDR3 DNA follows: TGTGCCAGCAGCAAAACAGGGGGCGCCGGTCGAGAGACCCAGTACTTC. Its protein product is CASSKTGGAGRETQYF. The chain couples TRBV5-4 to TRBJ2-5; 9 nucleotides align to TRBD1. J lost 4 bases, V lost 4 bases, and 11 bases had no gene match. Per the germline V gene, CDR1 is SGHNT and CDR2 is YYREEE (reference sequence). The CDR3 is 16 amino acids.

The chain recombines TRBV5-1 with TRBJ2-5, with D perhaps TRBD1 (5 bases). Germline V CDR1 and CDR2: SGHRS, YFSETQ. Trimming left V 0 bases short and J 5 bases short, with 8 bases between. The CDR3 runs to 13 residues. CDR3 sequence: CASSLGQRETQYF. For the CDR3, the DNA is TGCGCCAGCAGCTTGGGACAGAGGGAGACCCAGTACTTC.

The chain uses TRBV19 and TRBJ2-7; 10 bases are shared with TRBD1. J gave up 5 bases and V 5 bases, and 3 bases lay outside the gene matches. This CDR3 contains 13 residues. Per the germline V gene, CDR1 is LNHDA and CDR2 is SQIVND (reference sequence). CDR3 sequence reads: CASSATGGHEQYF. For the CDR3, the DNA is TGTGCCAGTAGTGCGACAGGGGGCCACGAGCAGTACTTC.

V usage is TRBV5-6 and J usage is TRBJ2-5, with a tentative D call TRBD2 (7 bases). Per germline, CDR1 SGHDT and CDR2 YYEEEE. This CDR3 spans 16 amino acids. V shed 0 bases and J shed 4 bases, with 16 bases lying between them. CDR3 in DNA: TGTGCCAGCAGCTTGGCTCCGGGGGGCGAGATAGAGACCCAGTACTTC. It specifies CASSLAPGGEIETQYF.

This chain connects TRBV7-3 to TRBJ2-1; TRBD2 matches at 11 bases. In germline, CDR1 is SGHTA, CDR2 FQGTGA. V lost 0 bases and J lost 8; bases outside the gene matches: 3. This CDR3 is 15 amino acids long. CDR3 protein: CASSLTSGGAYEQFF. DNA of the CDR3: TGTGCCAGCAGCTTAACTAGCGGGGGGGCCTATGAGCAGTTCTTC.

This chain uses TRBV5-1 with TRBJ1-2, with D unclear. Germline CDR1 reads SGHRS; CDR2 reads YFSETQ. Trimming left V 4 bases short and J 11 bases short, with 21 bases between. The length of the CDR3 is 14 residues. The CDR3 nucleotides are TGCGCCAGCAGCATTGGGCCAGATACCTTGGAATACACCTTC. This sequence encodes CASSIGPDTLEYTF.

This chain connects TRBV19 to TRBJ2-3; tentatively, D is TRBD1 (6 bases). Germline assignment: CDR1 LNHDA and CDR2 SQIVND (reference sequence). The CDR3 extends over 14 amino acids. V was pared by 2 bases and J by 3 bases, with 9 bases between. This chain's CDR3 is CASSINQGTDTQYF. The CDR3 DNA sequence: TGTGCCAGTAGTATAAACCAGGGGACAGATACGCAGTATTTT. Using reference TRBV19 and TRBJ2-3 for the parts outside the CDR3, the full variable domain is DGGITQSPKYLFRKEGQNVTLSCEQNLNHDAMYWYRQDPGQGLRLIYYSQIVNDFQKGDIAEGYSVSREKKESFPLTVTSAQKNPTAFYLCASSINQGTDTQYFGPGTRLTVL.

The chain recombines TRBV7-2 with TRBJ2-1; TRBD2 matches 9 bases. Germline values: CDR1 SGHTA, CDR2 FQGNSA. This CDR3 is built from 15 residues. The V segment lost 1 base and the J segment 9 bases; nucleotides outside the gene matches: 7. CDR3 residues: CASSLVAGGPAEQFF. The CDR3 nucleotides read TGTGCCAGCAGCTTAGTTGCGGGGGGGCCGGCTGAGCAGTTCTTC.

This clone was picked up a small number of times. An end of the junction differs from the germline gene, which may be a read error. The V and J genes are TRBV19 and TRBJ1-6; 8 bases map to TRBD1. The CDR3 has 14 residues. Germline assignment: CDR1 LNHDA and CDR2 SQIVND (reference sequence). The DNA of the CDR3 is TGTGCCAGCATGGACAGGGCCTACAATTCACCCCTCCACTTT. Residues: CASMDRAYNSPLHF. The full variable domain, its missing parts supplied by reference TRBV19 and TRBJ1-6, is DGGITQSPKYLFRKEGQNVTLSCEQNLNHDAMYWYRQDPGQGLRLIYYSQIVNDFQKGDIAEGYSVSREKKESFPLTVTSAQKNPTAFYLCASMDRAYNSPLHFGNGTRLTVT.

This chain connects TRBV30 to TRBJ1-1, with unresolved D. With 1 base removed from V and 5 bases from J, the gap between germline ends came to 14 bases. Per the germline V gene, CDR1 is GTSNPN and CDR2 is SVGIG (reference sequence). This CDR3 region has 14 residues. CDR3 DNA: TGTGCCTGGAGTGCACAGACTCGGGGTACTGAAGCTTTCTTT. It yields the protein CAWSAQTRGTEAFF.

The V gene is TRBV7-2, the J gene TRBJ1-3; D is perhaps TRBD1 (5 bases). This CDR3 is built from 14 residues. The V end was cut by 6 bases, the J end by 3 bases, with 12 bases between. From germline, CDR1 is SGHTA and CDR2 FQGNSA. Written as DNA, the CDR3 is TGTGCCAGCAGACTGACAGTGGGTGGAAACACCATATATTTT. This sequence encodes CASRLTVGGNTIYF.

Remarks on this clone: Other DNA variants within this sample encode the same CDR3. The genes are TRBV9 and TRBJ2-3, with D maybe TRBD1 (6 bases). Germline V gene sequence: CDR1 SGDLS, CDR2 YYNGEE. Trimming removed 0 bases at V and 1 base at J, with 9 bases between. The CDR3 sequence is 15 residues long. The CDR3 bases are TGTGCCAGCAGCGTAGGTGGGGGCGGCACAGATACGCAGTATTTT. This encodes CASSVGGGGTDTQYF.

This chain uses TRBV24-1 with TRBJ2-2; the match to TRBD1 covers 9 bases. The V gene end was trimmed by 9 bases and the J gene end by 4 bases; junction bases not matched to a gene: 8. The germline V gene encodes CDR1 KGHDR and CDR2 SFDVKD. The CDR3 loop spans 15 amino acids. The chain's CDR3 is CATGHPTGGTGELFF. The CDR3, as DNA: TGTGCCACCGGCCACCCGACAGGGGGCACCGGGGAGCTGTTTTTT.